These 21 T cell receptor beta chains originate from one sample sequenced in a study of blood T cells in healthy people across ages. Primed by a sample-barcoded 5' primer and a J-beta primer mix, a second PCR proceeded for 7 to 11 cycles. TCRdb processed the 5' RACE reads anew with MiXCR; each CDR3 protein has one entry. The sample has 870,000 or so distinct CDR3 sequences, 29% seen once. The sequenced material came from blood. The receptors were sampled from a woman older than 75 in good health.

This CDR3 is CSAEEASGSYNEQFF. Here the CDR3 DNA reads TGCAGTGCTGAGGAAGCTAGCGGATCCTACAATGAGCAGTTCTTC. The chain links TRBV20-1 to TRBJ2-1; 7 bases map to TRBD2. This CDR3 is 15 amino acids long. CDR1 and CDR2 from the germline V gene are DFQATT and SNEGSKA (reference sequence). V shed 5 bases and J 1 base; nucleotides not matched to a gene: 8.

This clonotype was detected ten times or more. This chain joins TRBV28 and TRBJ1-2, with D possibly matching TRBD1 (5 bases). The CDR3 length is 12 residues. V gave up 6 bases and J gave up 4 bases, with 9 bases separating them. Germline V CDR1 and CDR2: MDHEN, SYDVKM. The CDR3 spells CASSIDSYGYTF. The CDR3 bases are TGTGCCAGCAGCATCGACAGCTATGGCTACACCTTC.

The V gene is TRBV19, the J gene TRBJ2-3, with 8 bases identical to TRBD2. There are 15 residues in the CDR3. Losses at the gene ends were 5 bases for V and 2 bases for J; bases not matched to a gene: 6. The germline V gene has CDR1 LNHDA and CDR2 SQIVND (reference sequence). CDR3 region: CASSYSSGFTDTQYF. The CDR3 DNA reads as TGTGCCAGTAGTTACTCTAGCGGGTTCACAGATACGCAGTATTTT.

CDR3 coding DNA: TGTGCCAGCAGTGAAGCGTTTAGTTACGATTCACCCCTCCACTTT. It translates to CASSEAFSYDSPLHF. This sequence joins TRBV2 and TRBJ1-6; no clear D gene. V lost 0 bases, J lost 8 bases, and 11 bases lay in between. The CDR3 totals 15 residues. Germline V gene lookup returns CDR1 SNHLY and CDR2 FYNNEI.

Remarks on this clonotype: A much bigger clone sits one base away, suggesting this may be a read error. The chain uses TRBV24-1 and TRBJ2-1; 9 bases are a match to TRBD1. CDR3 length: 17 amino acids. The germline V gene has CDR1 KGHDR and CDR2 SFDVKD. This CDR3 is CAASDVSGQGSYNEQFF. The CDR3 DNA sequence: TGTGCCGCCAGTGATGTCTCGGGACAGGGATCCTACAATGAGCAGTTCTTC.

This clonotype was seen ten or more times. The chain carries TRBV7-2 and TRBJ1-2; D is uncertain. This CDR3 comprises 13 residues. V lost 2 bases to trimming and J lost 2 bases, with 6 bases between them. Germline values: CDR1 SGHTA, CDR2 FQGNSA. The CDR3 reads CASSLWENYGYTF. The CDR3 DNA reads TGTGCCAGCAGCTTATGGGAAAACTATGGCTACACCTTC.

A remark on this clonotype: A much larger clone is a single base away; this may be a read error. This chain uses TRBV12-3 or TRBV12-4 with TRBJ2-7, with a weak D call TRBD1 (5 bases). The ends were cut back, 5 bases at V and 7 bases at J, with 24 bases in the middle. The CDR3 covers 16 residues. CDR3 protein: CASSLDGSGSYNEQYF. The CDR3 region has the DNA TGTGCCAGCAGTCTTGACGGGTCAGGGTCATACAATGAGCAGTACTTC.

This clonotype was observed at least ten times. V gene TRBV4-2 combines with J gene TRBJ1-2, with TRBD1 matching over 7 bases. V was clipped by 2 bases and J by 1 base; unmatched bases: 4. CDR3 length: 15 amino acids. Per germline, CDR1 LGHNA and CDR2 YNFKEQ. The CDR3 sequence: CASSQSDRNNYGYTF. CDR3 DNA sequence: TGTGCCAGCAGCCAATCGGACAGGAATAACTATGGCTACACCTTC.

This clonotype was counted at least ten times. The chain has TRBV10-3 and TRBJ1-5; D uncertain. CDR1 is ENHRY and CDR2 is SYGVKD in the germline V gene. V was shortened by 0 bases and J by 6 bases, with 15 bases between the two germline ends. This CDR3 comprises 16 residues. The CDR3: CAISESTGVVGQPQHF. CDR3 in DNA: TGTGCCATCAGTGAGTCGACCGGGGTCGTAGGTCAGCCCCAGCATTTT.

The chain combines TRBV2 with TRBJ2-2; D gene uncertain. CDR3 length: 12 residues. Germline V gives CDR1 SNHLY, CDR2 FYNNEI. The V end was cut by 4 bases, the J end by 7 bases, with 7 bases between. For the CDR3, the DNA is TGTGCCAGCAGTGGGAACCTCGGGGAGCTGTTTTTT. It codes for CASSGNLGELFF.

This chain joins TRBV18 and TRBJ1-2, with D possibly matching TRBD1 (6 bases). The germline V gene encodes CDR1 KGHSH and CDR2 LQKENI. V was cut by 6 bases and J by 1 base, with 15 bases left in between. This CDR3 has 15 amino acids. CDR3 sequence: CASSIGTSINYGYTF. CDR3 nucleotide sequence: TGTGCCAGCTCGATCGGGACATCGATTAACTATGGCTACACCTTC.

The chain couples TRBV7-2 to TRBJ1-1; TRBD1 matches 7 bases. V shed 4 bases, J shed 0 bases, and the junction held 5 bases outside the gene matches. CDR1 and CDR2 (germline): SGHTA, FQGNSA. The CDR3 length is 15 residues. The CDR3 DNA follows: TGTGCCAGCAGCTCCCAGGGGGGGCTGAACACTGAAGCTTTCTTT. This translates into CASSSQGGLNTEAFF.

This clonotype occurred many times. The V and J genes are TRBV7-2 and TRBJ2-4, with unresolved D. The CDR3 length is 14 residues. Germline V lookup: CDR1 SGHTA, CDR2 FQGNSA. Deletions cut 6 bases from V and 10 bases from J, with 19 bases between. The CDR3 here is CASRPYTQVGIQYF. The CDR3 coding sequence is TGTGCCAGCAGACCTTATACTCAAGTGGGGATTCAGTACTTC.

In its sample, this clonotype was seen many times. CDR3 amino acids: CASSLRETGVYGYTF. The CDR3 nucleotides read TGTGCCAGCAGCCTCCGAGAGACAGGGGTCTATGGCTACACCTTC. The chain couples TRBV5-5 to TRBJ1-2; 8 bases agree with TRBD1. Germline CDR1 SGHKS, CDR2 YYEKEE (reference sequence). V lost 4 bases, J lost 4 bases, and 9 bases stayed unmatched. This CDR3 comprises 15 residues.

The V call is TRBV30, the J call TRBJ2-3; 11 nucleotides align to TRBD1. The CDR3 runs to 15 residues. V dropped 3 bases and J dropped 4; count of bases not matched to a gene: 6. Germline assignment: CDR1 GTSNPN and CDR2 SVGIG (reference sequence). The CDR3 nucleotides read TGTGCCTGGAGCTCCGGACAGGGGGCCCCAGATACGCAGTATTTT. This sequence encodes CAWSSGQGAPDTQYF. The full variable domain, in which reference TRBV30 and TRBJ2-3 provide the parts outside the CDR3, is SQTIHQWPATLVQPVGSPLSLECTVEGTSNPNLYWYRQAAGRGLQLLFYSVGIGQISSEVPQNLSASRPQDRQFILSSKKLLLSDSGFYLCAWSSGQGAPDTQYFGPGTRLTVL.

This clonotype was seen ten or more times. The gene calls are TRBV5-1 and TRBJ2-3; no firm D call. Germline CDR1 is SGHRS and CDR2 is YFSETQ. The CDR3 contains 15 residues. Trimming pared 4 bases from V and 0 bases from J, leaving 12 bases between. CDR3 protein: CASSRDSASTDTQYF. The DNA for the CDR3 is TGCGCCAGCAGCAGAGACTCGGCGAGCACAGATACGCAGTATTTT.

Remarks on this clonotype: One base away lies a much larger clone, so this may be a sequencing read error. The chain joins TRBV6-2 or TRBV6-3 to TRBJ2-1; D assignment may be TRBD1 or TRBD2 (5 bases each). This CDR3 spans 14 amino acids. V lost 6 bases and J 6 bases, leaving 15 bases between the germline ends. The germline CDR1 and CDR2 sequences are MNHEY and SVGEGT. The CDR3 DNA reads TGTGCCAGCAGAAGGGACGGGGCCTGCAATGAGCAGTTCTTC. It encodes CASRRDGACNEQFF.

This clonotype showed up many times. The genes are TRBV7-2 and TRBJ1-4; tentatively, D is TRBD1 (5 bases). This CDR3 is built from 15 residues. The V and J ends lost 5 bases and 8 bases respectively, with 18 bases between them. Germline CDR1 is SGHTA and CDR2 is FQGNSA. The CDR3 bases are TGTGCCAGCAGCCGCCTATCAGGGACTGGGGAAAAACTGTTTTTT. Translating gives CASSRLSGTGEKLFF. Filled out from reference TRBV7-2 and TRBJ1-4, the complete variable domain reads GAGVSQSPSNKVTEKGKDVELRCDPISGHTALYWYRQSLGQGLEFLIYFQGNSAPDKSGLPSDRFSAERTGGSVSTLTIQRTQQEDSAVYLCASSRLSGTGEKLFFGSGTQLSVL.

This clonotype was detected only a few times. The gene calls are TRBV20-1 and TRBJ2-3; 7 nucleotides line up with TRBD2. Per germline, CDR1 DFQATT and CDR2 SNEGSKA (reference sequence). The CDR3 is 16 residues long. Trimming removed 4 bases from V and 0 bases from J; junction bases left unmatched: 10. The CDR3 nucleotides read TGCAGTGCTACCCTTTTAGCCGGGGGGAGCACAGATACGCAGTATTTT. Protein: CSATLLAGGSTDTQYF.

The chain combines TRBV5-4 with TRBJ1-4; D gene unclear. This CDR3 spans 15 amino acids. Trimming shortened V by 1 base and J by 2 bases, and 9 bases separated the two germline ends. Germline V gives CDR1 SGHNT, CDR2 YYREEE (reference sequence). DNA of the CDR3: TGTGCCAGCAGCTTGTCGACGGCGACTAATGAAAAACTGTTTTTT. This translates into CASSLSTATNEKLFF.

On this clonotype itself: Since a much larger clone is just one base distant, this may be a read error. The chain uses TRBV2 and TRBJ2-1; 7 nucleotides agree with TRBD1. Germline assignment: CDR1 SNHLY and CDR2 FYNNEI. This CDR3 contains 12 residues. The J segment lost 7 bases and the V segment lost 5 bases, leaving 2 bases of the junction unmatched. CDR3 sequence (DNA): TGTGCCAGCAGTATACAGGGGAATGAGCAGTTCTTC. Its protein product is CASSIQGNEQFF.